This section outlines one TCR beta chain sequence together with its context. The antigen is not known. The sample is drawn from a study of vaccination and CD4 T cells after COVID-19. Study-wide context: Spike peptides, overlapping and drawn from SARS-CoV-2, HCoV-NL63, HCoV-OC43 and HCoV-229E, were used to stimulate cells.

CD4+ T cells that had been cultured provided DNA sequenced with the Oncomine TCR Beta short-read assay. The source of extracted genomic DNA was cultured CD4+ T cells. TCRdb analysed the PCR reads with MiXCR anew, one entry per CDR3 protein. Here the sample spans about 20,000 distinct CDR3 sequences, approximately 40% being singletons. CDR3 length: 16 residues. The ends lost 0 bases at V and 7 bases at J; junction bases unmatched: 5. Germline CDR1 is MGHDK and CDR2 is SYGVNS. Regarding treatment: 10-day PBMC culture with coronavirus spike peptide pools or control peptides (ViraFEST assay). ViraFEST grew antigen-specific T cells using peptide pools, then sequenced TCRs.

The chain uses TRBV25-1 and TRBJ1-6; 8 bases agree with TRBD1. The clonotype was recovered from a human donor who received a COVID-19 vaccine. The input for sequencing was CD4+ T cells from blood, cultured in vitro, taken before SARS-CoV-2 vaccination. The CDR3 DNA reads as TGTGCCAGCAGTGAATATCTGGGGACAGGCAATTCACCCCTCCACTTT. This sequence encodes CASSEYLGTGNSPLHF.